These T cell receptor beta chains were read from a single sample in a study of OX40 agonist ivuxolimab in advanced cancers. Sequenced by immunoSEQ multiplex PCR; TCRdb stores in-frame clones only, minus some. The repertoire holds 55,000 to 65,000 clones, with approximately 90% as singletons. This specimen consisted of CD4+ or CD8+ T cells sorted from blood, obtained in a trial of the OX40 agonist ivuxolimab. The receptors derive from an adult with an advanced solid tumor such as melanoma, head and neck, liver or kidney cancer. The CDR3 runs from the conserved cysteine through the conserved F or W. The D gene is left open where the match is weak. For some rows the clone size is stated as once, few or many, or as a class when expanded; others skip it.

TRBJ1-1 | . | TRBV5-1 | . | CASSSQGRMTEAFF | TGCGCCAGCAGCTCACAGGGCCGTATGACTGAAGCTTTCTTT
TRBJ2-7 | . | TRBV5-1 | . | CASSFGDQSSYEQYF | TGCGCCAGCAGCTTCGGCGATCAAAGCTCCTACGAGCAGTACTTC
TRBJ2-3 | . | TRBV5-5 | TRBD1 | CASSSPGQGSDTQYF | TGTGCCAGCAGTAGTCCGGGACAGGGATCGGATACGCAGTATTTT
TRBJ2-7 | . | TRBV18 | . | CASSPSGQDYEQYF | TGTGCCAGCTCACCCTCCGGACAAGACTACGAGCAGTACTTC
TRBJ2-7 | . | TRBV11-2 | . | CASNRQTGGYEQYF | TGTGCCAGCAATCGACAGACTGGAGGCTACGAGCAGTACTTC
TRBJ2-5 | . | TRBV25-1 | . | CASSEYYGQQETQYF | TGTGCCAGCAGTGAATACTACGGACAGCAAGAGACCCAGTACTTC
TRBJ2-3 | . | TRBV1 | . | CTSSQATEYERSTDTQYF | TGCACCAGCAGCCAAGCCACCGAATATGAGCGGAGCACAGATACGCAGTATTTT
TRBJ1-1 | . | TRBV7-9 | . | CASSPLLHMNTEAFF | TGTGCCAGCAGCCCCCTCCTTCATATGAACACTGAAGCTTTCTTT
TRBJ2-5 | . | TRBV18 | TRBD2 | CASSPLTSGRAGSETQYF | TGTGCCAGCTCACCATTGACTAGCGGGAGGGCCGGGTCAGAGACCCAGTACTTC
TRBJ2-2 | . | TRBV7-2 | . | CASSQTDTRSGELFF | TGTGCCAGCAGCCAAACGGACACCCGCTCCGGGGAGCTGTTTTTT
TRBJ2-7 | . | TRBV18 | . | CASSPRTEAYEQYF | TGTGCCAGCTCACCTCGGACTGAAGCCTACGAGCAGTACTTC
TRBJ2-3 | . | TRBV15 | . | CATSRGHTTSTDTQYF | TGTGCCACCAGCAGAGGTCACACCACTAGCACAGATACGCAGTATTTT
TRBJ2-1 | . | TRBV7-2 | TRBD2 | CASSPSGRLAGNNEQFF | TGTGCCAGCAGCCCATCCGGCCGCCTAGCGGGAAACAATGAGCAGTTCTTC
TRBJ2-7 | . | TRBV2 | . | CASREDSSYEQYF | TGTGCCAGCAGAGAGGACAGCTCCTACGAGCAGTACTTC
TRBJ2-7 | . | TRBV6-5 | TRBD1 | CASSLERGLYEQYF | TGTGCCAGCAGTTTGGAAAGGGGGCTGTACGAGCAGTACTTC
TRBJ2-5 | . | TRBV5-1 | TRBD2 | CASSLGPAGAQETQYF | TGCGCCAGCAGCTTGGGGCCAGCGGGAGCACAAGAGACCCAGTACTTC
TRBJ2-1 | . | TRBV9 | TRBD2 | CASSGRLAGPSREQFF | TGTGCCAGCAGCGGACGACTAGCGGGGCCCTCCCGGGAGCAGTTCTTC
TRBJ2-4 | . | TRBV19 | . | CASSTPRGRGKNIQYF | TGTGCCAGTAGTACCCCAAGGGGGCGGGGCAAAAACATTCAGTACTTC
TRBJ2-7 | once | TRBV18 | TRBD1 | CASSPGTGWDEQYF | TGTGCCAGCTCACCCGGGACAGGGTGGGACGAGCAGTACTTC
TRBJ2-2 | . | TRBV10-1 | TRBD2 | CASSEMAGANTGELFF | TGCGCCAGCAGTGAGATGGCGGGGGCGAACACCGGGGAGCTGTTTTTT
TRBJ2-7 | . | TRBV5-6 | . | CASSLGGFGQYF | TGTGCCAGCAGCTTGGGAGGATTCGGGCAGTACTTC
TRBJ2-6 | . | TRBV11-2 | TRBD2 | CASSFGLASGISGANVLTF | TGTGCCAGCAGCTTCGGTCTTGCTAGCGGAATCTCTGGGGCCAACGTCCTGACTTTC
TRBJ2-3 | . | TRBV2 | TRBD2 | CASASSGRADTQYF | TGTGCCAGCGCGTCTAGCGGGAGGGCAGATACGCAGTATTTT